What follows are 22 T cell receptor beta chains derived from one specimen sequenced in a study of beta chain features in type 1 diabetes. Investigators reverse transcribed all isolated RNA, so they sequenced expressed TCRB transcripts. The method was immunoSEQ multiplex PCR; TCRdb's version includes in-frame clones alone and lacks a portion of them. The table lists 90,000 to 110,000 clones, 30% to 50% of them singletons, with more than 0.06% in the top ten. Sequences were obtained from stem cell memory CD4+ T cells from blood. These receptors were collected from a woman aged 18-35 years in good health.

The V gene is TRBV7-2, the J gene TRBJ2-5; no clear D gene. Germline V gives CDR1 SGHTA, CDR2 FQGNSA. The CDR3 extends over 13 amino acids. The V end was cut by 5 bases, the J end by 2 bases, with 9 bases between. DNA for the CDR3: TGTGCCAGCAGCCCCTTTCCTCAAGAGACCCAGTACTTC. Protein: CASSPFPQETQYF.

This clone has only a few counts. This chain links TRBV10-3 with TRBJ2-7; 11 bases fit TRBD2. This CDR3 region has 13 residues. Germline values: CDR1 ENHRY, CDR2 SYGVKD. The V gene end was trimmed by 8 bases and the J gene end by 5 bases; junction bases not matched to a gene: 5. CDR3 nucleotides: TGTGCCATCGGGACTAGCGGTTTCAACGAGCAGTACTTC. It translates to CAIGTSGFNEQYF.

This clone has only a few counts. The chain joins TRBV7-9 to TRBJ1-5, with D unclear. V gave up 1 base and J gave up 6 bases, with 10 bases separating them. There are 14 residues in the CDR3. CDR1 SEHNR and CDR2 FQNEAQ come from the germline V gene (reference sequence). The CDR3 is CASSLGRAAQPQHF. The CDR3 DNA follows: TGTGCCAGCAGCTTAGGGCGGGCAGCTCAGCCCCAGCATTTT. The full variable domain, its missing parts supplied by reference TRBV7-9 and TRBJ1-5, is DTGVSQNPRHKITKRGQNVTFRCDPISEHNRLYWYRQTLGQGPEFLTYFQNEAQLEKSRLLSDRFSAERPKGSFSTLEIQRTEQGDSAMYLCASSLGRAAQPQHFGDGTRLSIL.

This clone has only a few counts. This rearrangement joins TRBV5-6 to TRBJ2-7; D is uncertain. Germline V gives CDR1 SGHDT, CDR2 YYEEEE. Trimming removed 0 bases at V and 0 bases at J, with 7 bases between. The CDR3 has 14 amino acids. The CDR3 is CASSLEPHSYEQYF. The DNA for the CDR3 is TGTGCCAGCAGCTTGGAGCCTCACTCCTACGAGCAGTACTTC.

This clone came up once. CDR3 protein: CASSPRDREDTQYF. The CDR3, as DNA: TGTGCCAGCAGCCCCCGGGACAGGGAAGATACGCAGTATTTT. The gene calls are TRBV7-9 and TRBJ2-3, with 9 bases identical to TRBD1. CDR3 length equals 14 residues. The germline CDR1 and CDR2 sequences are SEHNR and FQNEAQ (reference sequence). J lost 5 bases, V lost 5 bases, and 5 bases had no gene match. Full variable domain (rest looked up from reference TRBV7-9 and TRBJ2-3): DTGVSQNPRHKITKRGQNVTFRCDPISEHNRLYWYRQTLGQGPEFLTYFQNEAQLEKSRLLSDRFSAERPKGSFSTLEIQRTEQGDSAMYLCASSPRDREDTQYFGPGTRLTVL.

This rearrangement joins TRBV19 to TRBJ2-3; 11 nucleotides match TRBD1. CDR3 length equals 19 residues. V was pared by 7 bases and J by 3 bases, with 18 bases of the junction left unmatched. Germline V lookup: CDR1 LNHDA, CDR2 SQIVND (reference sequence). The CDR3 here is CASNPKVWDRGFGTDTQYF. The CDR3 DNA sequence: TGTGCCAGTAATCCGAAAGTGTGGGACAGGGGGTTCGGAACAGATACGCAGTATTTT.

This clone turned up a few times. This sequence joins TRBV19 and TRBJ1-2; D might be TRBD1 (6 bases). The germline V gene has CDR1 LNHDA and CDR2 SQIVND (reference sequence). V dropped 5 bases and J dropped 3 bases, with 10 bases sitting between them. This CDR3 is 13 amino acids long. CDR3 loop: CASSVQGDYGYTF. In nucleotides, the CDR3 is TGTGCCAGTAGTGTACAGGGAGACTATGGCTACACCTTC.

CDR3 coding DNA: TGTGCCAGCAGTTTGGGGGGGGCCTGGGCCAACGTCCTGACTTTC. Amino acid sequence: CASSLGGAWANVLTF. The genes are TRBV28 and TRBJ2-6, with a weak D call TRBD2 (7 bases). The CDR3 totals 15 residues. Trimming shortened V by 3 bases and J by 5 bases, and 11 bases separated the two germline ends. Looked up from germline, CDR1 is MDHEN and CDR2 is SYDVKM.

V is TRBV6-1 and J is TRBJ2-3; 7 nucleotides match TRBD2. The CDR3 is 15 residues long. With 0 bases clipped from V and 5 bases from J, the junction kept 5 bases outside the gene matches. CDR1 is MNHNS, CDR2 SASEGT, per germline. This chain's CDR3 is CASSEAGGPGDTQYF. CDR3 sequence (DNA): TGTGCCAGCAGTGAAGCGGGAGGGCCGGGAGATACGCAGTATTTT.

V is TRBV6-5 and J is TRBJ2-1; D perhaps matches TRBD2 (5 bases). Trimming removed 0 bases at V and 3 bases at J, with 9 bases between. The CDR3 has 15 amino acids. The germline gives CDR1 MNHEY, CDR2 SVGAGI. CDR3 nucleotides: TGTGCCAGCAGTTACTCGAGAACTAGCTACAATGAGCAGTTCTTC. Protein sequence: CASSYSRTSYNEQFF.

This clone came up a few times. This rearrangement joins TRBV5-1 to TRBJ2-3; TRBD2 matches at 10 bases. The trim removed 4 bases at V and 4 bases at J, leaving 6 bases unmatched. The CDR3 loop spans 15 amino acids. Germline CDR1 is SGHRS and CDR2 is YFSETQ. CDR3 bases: TGCGCCAGCAGCCTAGCGGGAGTCGCAGCAGATACGCAGTATTTT. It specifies CASSLAGVAADTQYF.

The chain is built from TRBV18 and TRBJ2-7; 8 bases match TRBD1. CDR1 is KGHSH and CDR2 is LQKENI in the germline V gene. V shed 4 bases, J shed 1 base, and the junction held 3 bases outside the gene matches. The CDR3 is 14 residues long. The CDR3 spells CASSLTGGSYEQYF. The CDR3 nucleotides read TGTGCCAGCTCACTTACAGGGGGATCCTACGAGCAGTACTTC.

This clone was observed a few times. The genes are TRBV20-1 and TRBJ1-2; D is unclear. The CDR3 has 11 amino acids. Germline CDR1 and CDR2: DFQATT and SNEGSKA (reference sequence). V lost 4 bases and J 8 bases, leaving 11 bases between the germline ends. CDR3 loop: CSAKTVVGYTF. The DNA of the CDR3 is TGCAGTGCTAAGACTGTGGTGGGCTACACCTTC.

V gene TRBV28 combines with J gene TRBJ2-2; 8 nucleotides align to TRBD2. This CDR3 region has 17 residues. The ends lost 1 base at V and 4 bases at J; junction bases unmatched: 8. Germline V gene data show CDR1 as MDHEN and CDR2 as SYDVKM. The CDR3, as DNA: TGTGCCAGCAGTTTATCGAGCGGGAGAGGGGGCACCGGGGAGCTGTTTTTT. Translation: CASSLSSGRGGTGELFF.

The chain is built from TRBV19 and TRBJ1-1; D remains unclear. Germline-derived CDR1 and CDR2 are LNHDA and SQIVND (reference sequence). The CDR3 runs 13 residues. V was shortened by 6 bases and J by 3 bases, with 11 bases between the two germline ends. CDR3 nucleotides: TGTGCCAGTAGCCTGACTGCGGACACTGAAGCTTTCTTT. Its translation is CASSLTADTEAFF.

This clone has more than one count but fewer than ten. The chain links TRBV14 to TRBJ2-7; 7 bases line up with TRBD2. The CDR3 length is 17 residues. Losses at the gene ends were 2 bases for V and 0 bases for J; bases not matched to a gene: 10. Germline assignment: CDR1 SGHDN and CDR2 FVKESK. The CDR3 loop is CASSQNTAGQSSYEQYF. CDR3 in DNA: TGTGCCAGCAGCCAAAATACAGCGGGGCAAAGCTCCTACGAGCAGTACTTC.

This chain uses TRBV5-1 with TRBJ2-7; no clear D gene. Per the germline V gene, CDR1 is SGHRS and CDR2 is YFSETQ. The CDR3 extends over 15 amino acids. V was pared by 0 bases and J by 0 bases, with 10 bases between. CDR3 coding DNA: TGCGCCAGCAGCTTGGTTCGGGTCCCCTCCTACGAGCAGTACTTC. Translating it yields CASSLVRVPSYEQYF.

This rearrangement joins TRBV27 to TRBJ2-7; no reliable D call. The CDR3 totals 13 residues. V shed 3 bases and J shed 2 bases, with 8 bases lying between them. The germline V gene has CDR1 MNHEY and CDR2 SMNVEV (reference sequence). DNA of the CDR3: TGTGCCAGCAGTTTCGGTCAGGCCTACGAGCAGTACTTC. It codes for CASSFGQAYEQYF.

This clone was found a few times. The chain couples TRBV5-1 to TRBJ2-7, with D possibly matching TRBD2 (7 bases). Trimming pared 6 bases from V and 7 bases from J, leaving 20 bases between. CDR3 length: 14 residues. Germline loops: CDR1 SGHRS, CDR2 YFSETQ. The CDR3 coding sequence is TGCGCCAGCACCTCTGGGGGCCCAGCGGGAGAGCAGTACTTC. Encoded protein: CASTSGGPAGEQYF.

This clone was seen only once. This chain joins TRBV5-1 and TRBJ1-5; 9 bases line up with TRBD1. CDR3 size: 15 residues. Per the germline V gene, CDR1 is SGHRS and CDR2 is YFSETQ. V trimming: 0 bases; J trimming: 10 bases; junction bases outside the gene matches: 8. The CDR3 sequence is CASSLASGQGSPQHF. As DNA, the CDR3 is TGCGCCAGCAGCTTGGCCTCGGGACAGGGTTCACCCCAGCATTTT.

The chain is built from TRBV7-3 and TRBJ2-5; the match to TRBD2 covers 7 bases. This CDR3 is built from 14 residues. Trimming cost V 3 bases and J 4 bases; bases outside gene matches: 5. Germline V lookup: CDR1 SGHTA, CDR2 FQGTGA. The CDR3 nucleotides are TGTGCCAGCAGCTTCGGCGGGGGACCAGAGACCCAGTACTTC. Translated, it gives CASSFGGGPETQYF.

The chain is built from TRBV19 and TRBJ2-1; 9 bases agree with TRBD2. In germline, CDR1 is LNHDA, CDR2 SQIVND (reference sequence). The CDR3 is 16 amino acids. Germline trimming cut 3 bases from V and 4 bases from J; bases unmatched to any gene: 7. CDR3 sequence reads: CASSIEGLAGYNEQFF. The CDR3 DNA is TGTGCCAGTAGTATCGAGGGTCTAGCGGGGTACAATGAGCAGTTCTTC.